These 14 T cell receptor beta chains came from one sample sequenced in a study of early T cells in non-severe SARS-CoV-2 infection. TCRdb recomputed calls from the 5' RACE reads with MiXCR, one row per CDR3 protein. The sample yields 35,000 to 45,000 distinct CDR3 sequences, around 6.3% seen once. Sequencing used whole blood, obtained at baseline. The receptors were gathered from an adult who was a healthcare worker with PCR-confirmed SARS-CoV-2 infection or an uninfected control (not recorded which).

This clonotype was found a few times. This sequence joins TRBV20-1 and TRBJ2-7; no reliable D call. The V and J ends lost 4 bases and 2 bases respectively, with 6 bases between them. The CDR3 is 11 residues long. CDR1 and CDR2 from the germline V gene are DFQATT and SNEGSKA (reference sequence). CDR3: CSATRTYEQYF. As DNA, the CDR3 is TGCAGTGCTACCCGGACCTACGAGCAGTACTTC.

CDR3 protein: CSARDVHEQYF. In DNA form, the CDR3 reads TGCAGTGCTAGAGATGTGCACGAGCAGTACTTC. The rearrangement links TRBV20-1 to TRBJ2-7; unclear D gene. Deletions cut 0 bases from V and 5 bases from J, with 5 bases between. The length of the CDR3 is 11 residues. CDR1 DFQATT and CDR2 SNEGSKA come from the germline V gene (reference sequence).

The genes are TRBV6-4 and TRBJ2-3, with 8 bases identical to TRBD2. CDR1 and CDR2 from the germline V gene are MRHNA and SNTAGT. The CDR3 sequence is 16 residues long. The trim removed 6 bases at V and 4 bases at J, leaving 12 bases unmatched. CDR3 residues: CASSPSPPGGPDTQYF. CDR3 DNA: TGTGCCAGCAGCCCTAGTCCCCCGGGGGGGCCAGATACGCAGTATTTT.

This clonotype was counted a few times. The chain recombines TRBV2 with TRBJ2-7; TRBD2 aligns across 13 bases. Germline loops: CDR1 SNHLY, CDR2 FYNNEI. The CDR3 consists of 14 residues. The V and J ends lost 8 bases and 9 bases, in that order; junction bases with no gene match: 10. Written as DNA, the CDR3 is TGTGCCAGCGGGCGAGGGACTAGCGGGAAATGGCAGTACTTC. It is translated as CASGRGTSGKWQYF.

This clonotype is deemed medium-sized. The chain employs TRBV7-2 and TRBJ2-1, with D unclear. The germline V gene has CDR1 SGHTA and CDR2 FQGNSA. The V end lost 3 bases, the J end lost 4 bases, and 13 bases lay between the germline ends. The CDR3 is 15 residues long. The CDR3 nucleotides read TGTGCCAGCAGCTTGGAGCAAAACCCATACAATGAGCAGTTCTTC. Translating gives CASSLEQNPYNEQFF.

This clonotype turned up a few times. The V gene is TRBV11-2, the J gene TRBJ2-7, with TRBD2 identical over 10 bases. J was trimmed by 4 bases and V by 2 bases; bases with no gene match: 8. The germline CDR1 and CDR2 sequences are SGHAT and FQNNGV. The CDR3 covers 16 residues. The CDR3 spells CASSLKRLAGTYEQYF. In DNA, the CDR3 is TGTGCCAGCAGCTTAAAGCGACTAGCGGGTACTTACGAGCAGTACTTC.

This clonotype was found many times. V and J are TRBV9 and TRBJ2-1; tentatively, D is TRBD2 (6 bases). Trimming stripped 4 bases from V and 10 bases from J, with 15 bases between. Germline CDR1 and CDR2: SGDLS and YYNGEE. The CDR3 has 13 residues. CDR3: CASSSSRGLEQFF. CDR3 nucleotide sequence: TGTGCCAGCAGCTCTTCCCGGGGGTTAGAGCAGTTCTTC.

This clonotype was observed many times. Written as DNA, the CDR3 is TGTGCCAGCAATTTTGTAGGGCCTCATGAAAAACTGTTTTTT. Residues: CASNFVGPHEKLFF. The rearrangement links TRBV27 to TRBJ1-4, with D uncertain. CDR3 length: 14 residues. Trimming stripped 7 bases from V and 6 bases from J, with 15 bases between. In germline, CDR1 is MNHEY, CDR2 SMNVEV (reference sequence).

There are many counts of this clonotype. The chain recombines TRBV5-1 with TRBJ1-5; 9 positions match TRBD1. Germline lookup yields CDR1 SGHRS and CDR2 YFSETQ. Trimming removed 4 bases from V and 1 base from J; junction bases left unmatched: 3. CDR3 length: 15 amino acids. CDR3 residues: CASSLGTGSNQPQHF. Written as DNA, the CDR3 is TGCGCCAGCAGCCTGGGGACAGGGAGCAATCAGCCCCAGCATTTT.

This clonotype was picked up many times. The chain combines TRBV4-1 with TRBJ2-5; a weak D match, TRBD2 (6 bases). V lost 4 bases and J lost 0, with 21 bases in between. Germline V lookup: CDR1 MGHRA, CDR2 YSYEKL. This CDR3 contains 18 residues. The CDR3, as DNA: TGCGCCAGCAGCCCGGAGGGTTTACCCCAGCCCCACCAAGAGACCCAGTACTTC. Encoded protein: CASSPEGLPQPHQETQYF.

This clonotype was found a few times. The V gene is TRBV5-6, the J gene TRBJ2-2; possible D gene TRBD2, 5 bases. Germline V gene lookup returns CDR1 SGHDT and CDR2 YYEEEE. This CDR3 has 16 amino acids. Trimming left V 7 bases short and J 0 bases short, with 16 bases between. The CDR3 DNA follows: TGTGCCAGCCGCCGCGGAGGAGTCGCGAACACCGGGGAGCTGTTTTTT. It encodes CASRRGGVANTGELFF.

Judged by abundance, this clonotype is medium-sized (0.01 to 0.1%). The chain joins TRBV20-1 to TRBJ2-3; possible D gene TRBD1, 6 bases. Germline CDR1 DFQATT, CDR2 SNEGSKA (reference sequence). The CDR3 consists of 12 residues. V was trimmed by 6 bases and J by 3 bases, leaving 10 bases between them. The CDR3 loop is CSARRGTDTQYF. As DNA, the CDR3 is TGCAGTGCCCGAAGGGGGACAGATACGCAGTATTTT.

This clonotype was counted ten times or more. The CDR3 DNA reads TGTGCCAGCAGCTTAGGCCCCAGGACGCGGGCGGGAGAGACCCAGTACTTC. Translating gives CASSLGPRTRAGETQYF. The chain links TRBV7-6 to TRBJ2-5; a possible D gene is TRBD2 (5 bases). The germline V gene encodes CDR1 SGHVS and CDR2 FNYEAQ. Trimming pared 1 base from V and 4 bases from J, leaving 19 bases between. The CDR3 is made up of 17 amino acids.

Ten or more counts support this clonotype. The chain combines TRBV29-1 with TRBJ1-2; D ambiguous. There are 11 residues in the CDR3. The germline V gene has CDR1 SQVTM and CDR2 ANQGSEA. Trimming shortened V by 7 bases and J by 7 bases, and 13 bases separated the two germline ends. Written as DNA, the CDR3 is TGCAGCGCTTCAGTCACCGGTGGCTACACCTTC. Translating gives CSASVTGGYTF. Combining the CDR3 with reference TRBV29-1 and TRBJ1-2 gives the whole variable domain SAVISQKPSRDICQRGTSLTIQCQVDSQVTMMFWYRQQPGQSLTLIATANQGSEATYESGFVIDKFPISRPNLTFSTLTVSNMSPEDSSIYLCSASVTGGYTFGSGTRLTVV.